One and the same sample provided the 32 T cell receptor beta chains below, sequenced in a study of OX40 agonist ivuxolimab in advanced cancers. Generated by immunoSEQ multiplex PCR, the TCRdb table keeps only in-frame clones and is missing some. The table has approximately 26,000 clones, approximately 91% seen once. This specimen consisted of CD4+ or CD8+ T cells sorted from blood, obtained in a trial of the OX40 agonist ivuxolimab. The receptor set was obtained from an adult with an advanced solid tumor such as melanoma, head and neck, liver or kidney cancer.

The chain uses TRBV2 and TRBJ1-4, with a tentative D call TRBD1 (5 bases). Germline V gene data show CDR1 as SNHLY and CDR2 as FYNNEI. CDR3 length: 13 amino acids. V was shortened by 6 bases and J by 8 bases, with 13 bases between the two germline ends. The CDR3: CASSGADQEKLFF. CDR3 nucleotide sequence: TGTGCCAGCAGCGGGGCGGACCAGGAAAAACTGTTTTTT.

This chain connects TRBV6-1 to TRBJ1-1, with D uncertain. Trimming removed 1 base at V and 2 bases at J, with 11 bases between. The CDR3 runs to 15 residues. Germline CDR1 is MNHNS and CDR2 is SASEGT. The CDR3 loop reads CASSEGQEINTEAFF. Written as DNA, the CDR3 is TGTGCCAGCAGTGAAGGCCAGGAGATTAACACTGAAGCTTTCTTT.

V and J are TRBV7-2 and TRBJ1-1; tentative D call: TRBD1 (6 bases). Germline CDR1 and CDR2: SGHTA and FQGNSA. The V gene lost 5 bases and the J gene lost 7 bases, with 26 bases spanning the gap. The CDR3 runs to 17 residues. CDR3 in amino acids: CASSGVVQGLRPHEAFF. The CDR3 bases are TGTGCCAGCAGCGGGGTCGTACAGGGTCTCCGGCCGCATGAAGCTTTCTTT.

The J gene is TRBJ1-2, the V gene TRBV14; no firm D call. Germline CDR1 and CDR2: SGHDN and FVKESK. This CDR3 is 12 amino acids long. V was trimmed by 2 bases and J by 5 bases, leaving 6 bases between them. DNA of the CDR3: TGTGCCAGCAGCCAAAACACGTATGGCTACACCTTC. It translates to CASSQNTYGYTF.

The chain recombines TRBV29-1 with TRBJ2-5; 8 bases agree with TRBD1. The DNA end is more similar to TRBJ2-7, so the J call may be wrong. Germline-derived CDR1 and CDR2 are SQVTM and ANQGSEA. The length of the CDR3 is 13 residues. This CDR3 reads CSILTGERYEQYF. DNA for the CDR3: TGCAGCATACTGACAGGGGAAAGGTACGAGCAGTACTTC.

The chain couples TRBV11-2 to TRBJ1-5, with 8 bases that match TRBD1. This CDR3 contains 13 residues. V lost 5 bases to trimming and J lost 13 bases; unmatched junction nucleotides: 10. The germline V gene has CDR1 SGHAT and CDR2 FQNNGV. The CDR3, as DNA: TGTGCCAGCAGCATTCCGGGGACAGGCGAACAGCATTTT. It translates to CASSIPGTGEQHF.

The gene calls are TRBV9 and TRBJ1-4; possible D gene TRBD1, 5 bases. Between the trimmed V and J ends, which lost 3 bases and 8 bases, there was a span of 17 bases. CDR1 and CDR2 (germline): SGDLS, YYNGEE. The CDR3 spans 15 residues. The CDR3 DNA reads TGTGCCAGCAGCGGCTACGGACATAATCAAGAAAAACTGTTTTTT. It is translated as CASSGYGHNQEKLFF.

This rearrangement joins TRBV19 to TRBJ1-2, with a tentative D call TRBD1 (5 bases). The CDR3 runs to 13 residues. CDR1 and CDR2 from the germline V gene are LNHDA and SQIVND (reference sequence). With 2 bases removed from V and 7 bases from J, the gap between germline ends came to 11 bases. The CDR3 loop reads CASSISGALGYTF. CDR3 bases: TGTGCCAGTAGTATAAGTGGGGCGCTTGGCTACACCTTC.

The chain joins TRBV7-2 to TRBJ1-4, with TRBD1 matching 7 bases. The V gene's germline CDR1 is SGHTA and CDR2 FQGNSA. This CDR3 spans 14 amino acids. With 5 bases clipped from V and 7 bases from J, the junction kept 7 bases outside the gene matches. CDR3 sequence (DNA): TGTGCCAGCAGCGTGGGACAGTCTGGTGAAAAACTGTTTTTT. Its protein product is CASSVGQSGEKLFF.

The chain combines TRBV4-1 with TRBJ2-5; D is possibly TRBD2 (7 bases). The V gene's germline CDR1 is MGHRA and CDR2 YSYEKL. Deletions cut 4 bases from V and 2 bases from J, with 14 bases between. This CDR3 is 15 amino acids long. CDR3 sequence reads: CASSRGGGIQETQYF. The CDR3 DNA reads as TGCGCCAGCAGCCGAGGGGGGGGCATACAAGAGACCCAGTACTTC.

The chain combines TRBV19 with TRBJ1-5; D is uncertain. In germline, CDR1 is LNHDA, CDR2 SQIVND (reference sequence). This CDR3 has 14 amino acids. Deletions cut 1 base from V and 2 bases from J, with 6 bases between. The CDR3 DNA reads TGTGCCAGTAGTATAGGTCAGGGCAATCAGCCCCAGCATTTT. Its protein is CASSIGQGNQPQHF.

The rearrangement uses TRBV18 and TRBJ2-7; tentatively, D is TRBD2 (5 bases). Trimming took 6 bases from V and 3 from J, leaving 12 bases between them. Looked up from germline, CDR1 is KGHSH and CDR2 is LQKENI. The CDR3 length is 13 residues. The CDR3 sequence: CASSLTEGYEQYF. The CDR3 DNA is TGTGCCAGCTCCCTTACCGAGGGCTACGAGCAGTACTTC.

V usage is TRBV6-5 and J usage is TRBJ1-1, with 8 bases that match TRBD1. Germline values: CDR1 MNHEY, CDR2 SVGAGI. Trimming at V came to 10 bases and at J to 1 base, leaving 5 bases not matched to a gene. The CDR3 sequence is 13 residues long. CDR3 residues: CATRTGKNTEAFF. CDR3 sequence (DNA): TGTGCCACCCGGACAGGGAAGAACACTGAAGCTTTCTTT.

The chain combines TRBV27 with TRBJ2-1, with 10 bases matching TRBD1. The trim removed 5 bases at V and 7 bases at J, leaving 5 bases unmatched. This CDR3 is built from 14 residues. Germline CDR1 reads MNHEY; CDR2 reads SMNVEV (reference sequence). The DNA for the CDR3 is TGTGCCAGCAGTATCGACAGGGGGCAAAATGAGCAGTTCTTC. This codes for CASSIDRGQNEQFF.

The rearrangement links TRBV7-3 to TRBJ2-3, with D maybe TRBD1 (6 bases). CDR1 and CDR2 from the germline V gene are SGHTA and FQGTGA. Trimming took off 1 base at V and 4 bases at J, with 12 bases between the two ends. The CDR3 totals 15 residues. The CDR3 DNA reads as TGTGCCAGCAGCTTAAGTGGACAGTGGGCAGATACGCAGTATTTT. Amino acids: CASSLSGQWADTQYF.

V usage is TRBV29-1 and J usage is TRBJ2-1, with 9 bases identical to TRBD1. Unmatched junction bases numbered 16, after V lost 3 bases and J lost 4 bases. Germline CDR1 and CDR2: SQVTM and ANQGSEA. The CDR3 length is 18 residues. The CDR3 loop is CSVDLSGTGNFRYNEQFF. The DNA for the CDR3 is TGCAGCGTTGATCTATCGGGGACAGGGAATTTTAGGTACAATGAGCAGTTCTTC.

V is TRBV27 and J is TRBJ2-2; D remains ambiguous. CDR1 and CDR2 from the germline V gene are MNHEY and SMNVEV (reference sequence). Trimming shortened V by 3 bases and J by 6 bases, and 2 bases separated the two germline ends. CDR3 size: 11 residues. The CDR3 sequence is CASSFSGELFF. The DNA for the CDR3 is TGTGCCAGCAGTTTCTCCGGGGAGCTGTTTTTT.

This clone came up once. The chain carries TRBV5-1 and TRBJ1-1, with D possibly being TRBD1 (6 bases). This CDR3 contains 13 residues. Germline-derived CDR1 and CDR2 are SGHRS and YFSETQ. The germline V and J ends were trimmed by 4 bases and 1 base, with 8 bases remaining between them. The CDR3 loop reads CASSLTGNTEAFF. Written as DNA, the CDR3 is TGCGCCAGCAGCCTGACAGGGAACACTGAAGCTTTCTTT.

The chain carries TRBV7-6 and TRBJ2-2, with TRBD2 identical over 8 bases. The trim removed 4 bases at V and 4 bases at J, leaving 14 bases unmatched. Germline CDR1 and CDR2: SGHVS and FNYEAQ. The CDR3 totals 18 residues. CDR3 amino acids: CASSSPAGGRSFTGELFF. The CDR3 DNA is TGTGCCAGCAGCTCGCCTGCTGGCGGGAGGTCGTTCACCGGGGAGCTGTTTTTT.

The chain is built from TRBV7-9 and TRBJ1-5, with D hard to call. Looked up from germline, CDR1 is SEHNR and CDR2 is FQNEAQ (reference sequence). Deletions cut 6 bases from V and 5 bases from J, with 8 bases between. The CDR3 has 12 residues. This CDR3 reads CASSFTDQPQHF. The CDR3 DNA follows: TGTGCCAGCAGTTTCACCGATCAGCCCCAGCATTTT.

The chain joins TRBV6-1 to TRBJ1-2; D is uncertain. CDR3 size: 16 residues. Looked up from germline, CDR1 is MNHNS and CDR2 is SASEGT. Trimming took off 2 bases at V and 2 bases at J, with 15 bases between the two ends. DNA for the CDR3: TGTGCCAGCAGTGAATCGGGCGGCGGATTAAACTATGGCTACACCTTC. Translation: CASSESGGGLNYGYTF.

The CDR3 nucleotides read TGTGCCAGCAGTTTGGAGGGTTCTGGGGCCAACGTCCTGACTTTC. Residues: CASSLEGSGANVLTF. This chain uses TRBV28 with TRBJ2-6, with D maybe TRBD2 (6 bases). CDR1 is MDHEN and CDR2 is SYDVKM in the germline V gene. Between the trimmed V and J ends, which lost 3 bases and 1 base, there was a span of 7 bases. The CDR3 extends over 15 amino acids.

This chain links TRBV9 with TRBJ2-5; TRBD2 matches 7 bases. Per the germline V gene, CDR1 is SGDLS and CDR2 is YYNGEE. The CDR3 is 16 amino acids. V was clipped by 3 bases and J by 2 bases; unmatched bases: 10. CDR3 DNA sequence: TGTGCCAGCAGCGCCCATCCAGCGGGGCCTCAAGAGACCCAGTACTTC. The encoded protein is CASSAHPAGPQETQYF.

This chain joins TRBV4-1 and TRBJ2-7; 10 nucleotides agree with TRBD1. J was trimmed by 3 bases and V by 3 bases; bases with no gene match: 8. Germline loops: CDR1 MGHRA, CDR2 YSYEKL. This CDR3 spans 16 amino acids. The CDR3 region is CASSHPTRTGGYEQYF. The CDR3 DNA reads as TGCGCCAGCAGCCATCCGACCCGGACAGGGGGCTACGAGCAGTACTTC.

The chain joins TRBV19 to TRBJ2-3; 8 nucleotides agree with TRBD1. The CDR3 runs to 15 residues. Germline V gene data show CDR1 as LNHDA and CDR2 as SQIVND (reference sequence). With 0 bases clipped from V and 3 bases from J, the junction kept 2 bases outside the gene matches. CDR3 nucleotides: TGTGCCAGTAGTATAGAACAGGGGGGTACAGATACGCAGTATTTT. Translated: CASSIEQGGTDTQYF.

In its sample, this clone was seen once. The rearrangement links TRBV5-1 to TRBJ1-1; D ambiguous. The CDR3 sequence is 13 residues long. Germline V gene sequence: CDR1 SGHRS, CDR2 YFSETQ. V was trimmed by 4 bases and J by 1 base, leaving 8 bases between them. CDR3 protein: CASSPRENTEAFF. CDR3 sequence (DNA): TGCGCCAGCAGCCCCCGGGAGAACACTGAAGCTTTCTTT. The variable domain in full, completed from reference TRBV5-1 and TRBJ1-1, reads KAGVTQTPRYLIKTRGQQVTLSCSPISGHRSVSWYQQTPGQGLQFLFEYFSETQRNKGNFPGRFSGRQFSNSRSEMNVSTLELGDSALYLCASSPRENTEAFFGQGTRLTVV.

The chain carries TRBV4-1 and TRBJ1-4; D remains ambiguous. Trimming removed 4 bases at V and 0 bases at J, with 9 bases between. Germline V gene sequence: CDR1 MGHRA, CDR2 YSYEKL. The CDR3 sequence is 15 residues long. The CDR3 DNA reads TGCGCCAGCAGCCCGTATGCCACAACTAATGAAAAACTGTTTTTT. This gives the protein CASSPYATTNEKLFF.

This rearrangement joins TRBV7-8 to TRBJ2-1; 15 bases are a match to TRBD2. V dropped 4 bases and J dropped 7; count of bases not matched to a gene: 14. The CDR3 spans 19 residues. Germline V CDR1 and CDR2: SGHVS, FQNEAQ. The CDR3 protein is CASSSIGLAGGPGYNEQFF. The CDR3, as DNA: TGTGCCAGCAGCTCTATAGGACTAGCGGGAGGGCCGGGGTATAATGAGCAGTTCTTC. Drawing the rest from reference TRBV7-8 and TRBJ2-1, the complete variable domain is GAGVSQSPRYKVAKRGQDVALRCDPISGHVSLFWYQQALGQGPEFLTYFQNEAQLDKSGLPSDRFFAERPEGSVSTLKIQRTQQEDSAVYLCASSSIGLAGGPGYNEQFFGPGTRLTVL.

The rearrangement links TRBV5-4 to TRBJ1-4, with a possible D match to TRBD1 (5 bases). The CDR3 runs to 14 residues. Deletions cut 4 bases from V and 4 bases from J, with 11 bases between. Germline CDR1 reads SGHNT; CDR2 reads YYREEE (reference sequence). In nucleotides, the CDR3 is TGTGCCAGCAGCAGGGACCTGGATAATGAAAAACTGTTTTTT. Amino acids: CASSRDLDNEKLFF.

Only one count was recorded for this clone. This chain joins TRBV19 and TRBJ2-3, with D perhaps assigned TRBD1 or TRBD2 (6 bases each). The CDR3 consists of 15 residues. Trimming left V 6 bases short and J 2 bases short, with 15 bases between. Per germline, CDR1 LNHDA and CDR2 SQIVND (reference sequence). The CDR3 region has the DNA TGTGCCAGTAGGATCGGGGGCCAACTCACAGATACGCAGTATTTT. Translation gives CASRIGGQLTDTQYF.

This chain uses TRBV5-1 with TRBJ2-3, with D hard to call. Trimming removed 0 bases from V and 5 bases from J, with 1 base in between. CDR1 is SGHRS, CDR2 YFSETQ, per germline. The CDR3 has 11 residues. The CDR3 region is CASSLGDTQYF. The CDR3 DNA reads TGCGCCAGCAGCTTGGGAGATACGCAGTATTTT.

This clone was seen only once. This chain uses TRBV7-3 with TRBJ1-1, with TRBD1 matching 7 bases. V lost 4 bases, J lost 4 bases, and 6 bases stayed unmatched. The CDR3 runs to 14 residues. From germline, CDR1 is SGHTA and CDR2 FQGTGA. DNA for the CDR3: TGTGCCAGCAGCTCCGGGACAGAGGGCACTGAAGCTTTCTTT. Encoded protein: CASSSGTEGTEAFF.